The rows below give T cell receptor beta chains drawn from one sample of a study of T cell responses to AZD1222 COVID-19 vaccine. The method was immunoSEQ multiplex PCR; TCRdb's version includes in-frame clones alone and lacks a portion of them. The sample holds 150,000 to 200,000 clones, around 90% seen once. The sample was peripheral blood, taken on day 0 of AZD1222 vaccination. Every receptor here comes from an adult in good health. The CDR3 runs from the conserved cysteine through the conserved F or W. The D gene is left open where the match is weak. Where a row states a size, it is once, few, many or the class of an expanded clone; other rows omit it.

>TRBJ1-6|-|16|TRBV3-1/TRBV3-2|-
TGTGCCAGCAGCCAAGGAATCCGGACAGAGGGTTCACCCCTCCACTTT
CASSQGIRTEGSPLHF
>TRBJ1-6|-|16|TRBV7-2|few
TGTGCCAGCAGCTCAAACGGGTGGGTAACCGATTCACCCCTCCACTTT
CASSSNGWVTDSPLHF
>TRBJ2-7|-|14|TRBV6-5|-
TGTGCCAGCAGTAACCGGGACAACTCCTACGAGCAGTACTTC
CASSNRDNSYEQYF
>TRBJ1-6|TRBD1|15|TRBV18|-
TGTGCCAGCTCACCCAGACAGGGGCGAAATTCACCCCTCCACTTT
CASSPRQGRNSPLHF
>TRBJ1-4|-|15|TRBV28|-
TGTGCCAGCAGCTCGGGGGGCAGGGGAAAAGAAAAACTGTTTTTT
CASSSGGRGKEKLFF
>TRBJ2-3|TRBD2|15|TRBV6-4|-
TGTGCCAGCAGTGACTCGCGGGGGGGCACAGATACGCAGTATTTT
CASSDSRGGTDTQYF
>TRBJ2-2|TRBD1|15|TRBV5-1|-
TGCGCCAGCAGCCAGCAGACAGGGGCTACCGGGGAGCTGTTTTTT
CASSQQTGATGELFF
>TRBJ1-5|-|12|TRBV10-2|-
TGCGCCAGTGGCGGGGGCAGTCAGCCCCAGCATTTT
CASGGGSQPQHF
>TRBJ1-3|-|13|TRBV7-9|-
TGTGCCAGCAGCTTAGGGCAGGGAAACACCATATATTTT
CASSLGQGNTIYF
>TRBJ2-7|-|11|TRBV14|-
TGTGCCAGCAGCGCGTACTACGAGCAGTACTTC
CASSAYYEQYF
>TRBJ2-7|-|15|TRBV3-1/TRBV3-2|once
TGTGCCAGCAGCCCGTCTCGCGACGGAGAAAGGCAGCAGTACTTC
CASSPSRDGERQQYF
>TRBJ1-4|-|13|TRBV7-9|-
TGTGCCAGCAGCTTAGGTTACCAGGAAAAACTGTTTTTT
CASSLGYQEKLFF
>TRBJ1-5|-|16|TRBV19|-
TGTGCCAGTAGACCTCGATCCAGACAACTCAATCAGCCCCAGCATTTT
CASRPRSRQLNQPQHF
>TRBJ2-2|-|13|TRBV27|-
TGTGCCAGCAGTCCCCAGAACACCGGGGAGCTGTTTTTT
CASSPQNTGELFF
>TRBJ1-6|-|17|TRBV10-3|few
TGTGCCATCAGTGAACGGGTTTCGGCAGGTTTTGAGTCACCCCTCCACTTT
CAISERVSAGFESPLHF
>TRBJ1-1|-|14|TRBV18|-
TGTGCCAGCTCACCGCCCCATAGGAGGACTGAAGCTTTCTTT
CASSPPHRRTEAFF
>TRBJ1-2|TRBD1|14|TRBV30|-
TGTGCCTGGATCAGGGGGATAAGAGACTATGGCTACACCTTC
CAWIRGIRDYGYTF
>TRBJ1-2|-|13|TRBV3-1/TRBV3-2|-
TGTGCCAGCAGCCGGGGATTGGGCTATGGCTACACCTTC
CASSRGLGYGYTF
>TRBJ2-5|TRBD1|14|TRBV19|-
TGTGCCAGTAGTATCAGGGGGCGGCAAGAGACCCAGTACTTC
CASSIRGRQETQYF
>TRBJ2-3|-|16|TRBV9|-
TGTGCCAGCAGCGTAGTGGGGGGCGCGAGCACAGATACGCAGTATTTT
CASSVVGGASTDTQYF
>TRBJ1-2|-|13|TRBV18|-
TGTGCCAGCTCACCATCGAGTTTGGAAGGCTACACCTTC
CASSPSSLEGYTF
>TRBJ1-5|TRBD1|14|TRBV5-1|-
TGCGCCAGCAGCTGGACAGGGTTGGATCAGCCCCAGCATTTT
CASSWTGLDQPQHF
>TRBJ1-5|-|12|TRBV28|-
TGTGCCAGCAGTCCCGTCTACAGGGATAAGCATTTT
CASSPVYRDKHF
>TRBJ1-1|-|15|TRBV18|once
TGTGCCAGCTCACCACCTTCCAGGGGCAACACTGAAGCTTTCTTT
CASSPPSRGNTEAFF
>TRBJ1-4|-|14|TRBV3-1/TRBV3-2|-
TGTGCCAGCAGCCTACATGGTACTAATGAAAAACTGTTTTTT
CASSLHGTNEKLFF
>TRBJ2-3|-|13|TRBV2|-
TGTGCCAGCAGCCTTCAGATCAGGGATACGCAGTATTTT
CASSLQIRDTQYF
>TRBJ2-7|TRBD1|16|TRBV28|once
TGTGCCAGCAGTTTATCAGTGACAGGGGGAGTTTACGAGCAGTACTTC
CASSLSVTGGVYEQYF